Listed here are 6 T cell receptor beta chains from one sample, sequenced in a study of cytomegalovirus exposure and HLA in healthy donors. The table came from immunoSEQ multiplex PCR; TCRdb's copy has only in-frame clones and leaves some out. The sample records 330,000 or so clones, roughly 89% being singletons. The material sequenced was PBMCs. These receptors were collected from a woman under 30 in good health and CMV-seronegative.

J is TRBJ2-2 and V is TRBV5-1, with TRBD1 matching over 9 bases. The trim removed 4 bases at V and 0 bases at J, leaving 7 bases unmatched. CDR1 SGHRS and CDR2 YFSETQ come from the germline V gene. The CDR3 runs to 17 residues. The CDR3 protein is CASSEFGDRANTGELFF. The CDR3 DNA reads as TGCGCCAGCAGCGAGTTTGGGGACAGGGCGAACACCGGGGAGCTGTTTTTT.

The chain joins TRBV27 to TRBJ1-5; D is unclear. CDR1 is MNHEY, CDR2 SMNVEV, per germline (reference sequence). Trimming removed 3 bases from V and 7 bases from J, with 10 bases in between. There are 13 residues in the CDR3. The CDR3 DNA sequence: TGTGCCAGCAGTTTGGGCAGGTGGCAGCCCCAGCATTTT. Translation gives CASSLGRWQPQHF.

This chain joins TRBV25-1 and TRBJ2-7; maybe TRBD2 (6 bases). Trimming removed 2 bases from V and 0 bases from J, with 8 bases in between. This CDR3 contains 14 residues. Germline CDR1 MGHDK, CDR2 SYGVNS. The CDR3 here is CASSESGYSYEQYF. The CDR3 DNA follows: TGTGCCAGCAGTGAAAGCGGGTACTCCTACGAGCAGTACTTC.

CDR3 residues: CASKLAGGRTYEQYF. The DNA of the CDR3 is TGTGCCAGCAAACTAGCGGGAGGCCGGACCTACGAGCAGTACTTC. The chain combines TRBV2 with TRBJ2-7; 12 positions match TRBD2. Germline CDR1 reads SNHLY; CDR2 reads FYNNEI. Trimming cost V 7 bases and J 2 bases; bases outside gene matches: 6. The CDR3 covers 15 residues.

The chain couples TRBV30 to TRBJ1-1; TRBD1 matches at 8 bases. CDR1 GTSNPN and CDR2 SVGIG come from the germline V gene (reference sequence). V trimming: 1 base; J trimming: 5 bases; junction bases outside the gene matches: 3. This CDR3 contains 13 residues. CDR3 region: CAWSAGGGTEAFF. The CDR3 nucleotides read TGTGCCTGGAGTGCAGGGGGCGGAACTGAAGCTTTCTTT.

This clone was counted a single time. The chain links TRBV7-2 to TRBJ2-7; weak D call: TRBD1 (5 bases). CDR3 length: 13 residues. CDR1 and CDR2 from the germline V gene are SGHTA and FQGNSA. Trimming cost V 3 bases and J 3 bases, with 9 bases left between them. The CDR3 nucleotides are TGTGCCAGCAGCTTCAGGGTAGACTACGAGCAGTACTTC. This codes for CASSFRVDYEQYF. The full variable domain, its missing parts supplied by reference TRBV7-2 and TRBJ2-7, is GAGVSQSPSNKVTEKGKDVELRCDPISGHTALYWYRQSLGQGLEFLIYFQGNSAPDKSGLPSDRFSAERTGGSVSTLTIQRTQQEDSAVYLCASSFRVDYEQYFGPGTRLTVT.